These 5 T cell receptor beta chains were sequenced from one sample in a study of T-cell memory formation after mild COVID-19. TCRdb reprocessed the 5' RACE reads with MiXCR, giving one entry per CDR3 protein. The repertoire holds 250,000 to 300,000 distinct CDR3 sequences, around 15% seen once, with around 23% in the top ten. The source material was PBMCs or a T cell subset sorted from them (not recorded which). These receptors were obtained from a young man who had mild COVID-19 (a few samples of this study predate the infection). Cell type and time point are not known.

V gene TRBV12-3 or TRBV12-4 combines with J gene TRBJ2-1; D possibly corresponds to TRBD2 (5 bases). The CDR3 contains 13 residues. The V end was cut by 6 bases, the J end by 4 bases, with 10 bases between. CDR3 sequence: CASSGDYYNEQFF. CDR3 bases: TGTGCCAGCAGCGGAGACTATTACAATGAGCAGTTCTTC.

This clonotype was counted at least ten times. The genes are TRBV7-2 and TRBJ1-5, with D possibly being TRBD1 (6 bases). CDR1 and CDR2 (germline): SGHTA, FQGNSA. This CDR3 spans 15 amino acids. Trimming pared 4 bases from V and 4 bases from J, leaving 14 bases between. The CDR3 bases are TGTGCCAGCAGCTCCGGGACAAGGGAGAATCAGCCCCAGCATTTT. Its translation is CASSSGTRENQPQHF.

This chain connects TRBV7-6 to TRBJ1-1; tentatively, D is TRBD1 (5 bases). The CDR3 loop spans 13 amino acids. Trimming took 4 bases from V and 4 from J, leaving 10 bases between them. The V gene's germline CDR1 is SGHVS and CDR2 FNYEAQ. The CDR3 here is CASSYRRGTEAFF. The CDR3 DNA reads as TGTGCCAGCAGCTACCGGAGGGGCACTGAAGCTTTCTTT.

This clonotype was observed a handful of times. The V gene is TRBV10-3, the J gene TRBJ2-2; no clear D gene. Trimming removed 0 bases from V and 7 bases from J, with 9 bases in between. The CDR3 is 14 residues long. Germline V gene lookup returns CDR1 ENHRY and CDR2 SYGVKD. The CDR3 DNA reads as TGTGCCATCAGTGAGTCGAACCCCCGCGGGGAGCTGTTTTTT. Its translation: CAISESNPRGELFF.

V usage is TRBV4-3 and J usage is TRBJ2-5, with 10 bases identical to TRBD2. J was trimmed by 5 bases and V by 0 bases; bases with no gene match: 9. Per germline, CDR1 LGHNA and CDR2 YSLEER. This CDR3 region has 17 residues. This CDR3 is CASSQETPAGGAETQYF. Written as DNA, the CDR3 is TGCGCCAGCAGCCAAGAGACGCCAGCGGGGGGGGCCGAGACCCAGTACTTC.